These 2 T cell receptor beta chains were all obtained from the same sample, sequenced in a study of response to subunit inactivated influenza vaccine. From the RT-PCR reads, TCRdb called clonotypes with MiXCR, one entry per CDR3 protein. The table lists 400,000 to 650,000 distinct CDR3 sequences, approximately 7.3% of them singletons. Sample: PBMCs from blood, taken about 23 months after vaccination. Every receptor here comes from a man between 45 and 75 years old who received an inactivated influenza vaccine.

CDR3: CASTVKEREGLDEQFF. The CDR3 DNA follows: TGTGCCAGCACCGTCAAGGAGCGGGAGGGCCTGGATGAGCAGTTCTTC. This chain links TRBV21-1 with TRBJ2-1; the D call in the table, TRBD2, was not verified against the DNA. TRBV21-1 is noted as a pseudogene. The CDR3 runs 16 residues.

CDR3 nucleotide sequence: TGTGCCAGTAGTATAGTTGGCAGGGGGAGACAGCCCCAGCATTTT. This codes for CASSIVGRGRQPQHF. J is TRBJ1-5 and V is TRBV19; 7 nucleotides line up with TRBD1. Germline CDR1 and CDR2: LNHDA and SQIVND (reference sequence). V lost 1 base, J lost 7 bases, and 7 bases stayed unmatched. The CDR3 has 15 amino acids.